This T cell receptor (beta chain) was recovered during a study of blood T cell repertoires in COVID-19. A single count supports this clone. Everyone who took part was about 18 to 90 years old, and they came from 20 to 25 US areas. The CDR3 consists of 15 residues. Unmatched junction bases numbered 7, after V lost 5 bases and J lost 2 bases. Looked up from germline, CDR1 is SGHVS and CDR2 is FQNEAQ. As handled by the study authors: Reference gene primers were amplified, and this amplification served to estimate nucleated cell counts. Clones were read by immunoSEQ multiplex PCR, and TCRdb kept only the in-frame ones, dropping some. Clonal size and the V and J genes are those of that table, whereas D and trimming came from the DNA. The table records about 130,000 clones, about four fifths of them present only once.

The source of this sequence is a man in his fifties who had recovered from COVID-19. What was sequenced was PBMCs or T cells enriched from blood (not recorded which). The rearrangement joins TRBV7-8 to TRBJ2-7, with TRBD2 matching over 9 bases. The CDR3 reads CASSRAGGGAYEQYF. The CDR3 coding sequence is TGTGCCAGCAGCCGAGCTGGCGGGGGGGCCTACGAGCAGTACTTC.